This entry lists 3 T cell receptor beta chains sequenced from one sample in a study of blood T cells in healthy people across ages. Primed by a sample-barcoded 5' primer and a J-beta primer mix, a second PCR proceeded for 7 to 11 cycles. In TCRdb, the 5' RACE reads were re-called with MiXCR into one record per CDR3 protein. The data show 800,000 to 950,000 distinct CDR3 sequences, roughly 28% seen once. This same sample was also part of a study on T cells of mothers and their children.

The sample taken for sequencing was blood. All receptors derive from a woman between 40 and 55 years old in good health.

This chain uses TRBV28 with TRBJ1-1; the match to TRBD1 covers 8 bases. The CDR3 runs to 11 residues. J lost 10 bases, V lost 3 bases, and 1 base had no gene match. In germline, CDR1 is MDHEN, CDR2 SYDVKM. CDR3 DNA sequence: TGTGCCAGCAGTTTGGGACAGGTAGCTTTCTTT. Protein product: CASSLGQVAFF.

The chain employs TRBV30 and TRBJ1-1; D remains ambiguous. In germline, CDR1 is GTSNPN, CDR2 SVGIG (reference sequence). The CDR3 loop spans 13 amino acids. Deletions cut 5 bases from V and 1 base from J, with 11 bases between. The CDR3 nucleotides are TGTGCCTGGGGGTCAGGATGGAACACTGAAGCTTTCTTT. Encoded protein: CAWGSGWNTEAFF.

V is TRBV12-3 or TRBV12-4 and J is TRBJ2-1, with D perhaps assigned TRBD1 or TRBD2 (5 bases each). V lost 8 bases to trimming and J lost 8 bases, with 25 bases between them. The CDR3 is made up of 16 amino acids. In DNA, the CDR3 is TGTGCCAGCGGAAAATCAGGGCAGAGGGTCAGGGATGAGCAGTTCTTC. It specifies CASGKSGQRVRDEQFF.